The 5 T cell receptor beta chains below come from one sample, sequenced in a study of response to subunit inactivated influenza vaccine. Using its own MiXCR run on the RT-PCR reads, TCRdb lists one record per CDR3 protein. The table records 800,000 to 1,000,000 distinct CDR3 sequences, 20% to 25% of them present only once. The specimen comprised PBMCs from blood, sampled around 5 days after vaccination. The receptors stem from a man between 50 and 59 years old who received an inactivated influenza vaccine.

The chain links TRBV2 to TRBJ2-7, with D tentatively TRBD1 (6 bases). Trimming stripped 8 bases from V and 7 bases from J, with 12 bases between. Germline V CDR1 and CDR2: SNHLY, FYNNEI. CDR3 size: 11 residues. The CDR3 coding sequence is TGTGCCAGCCTCAGGGGAAGGGAGCAGTACTTC. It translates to CASLRGREQYF.

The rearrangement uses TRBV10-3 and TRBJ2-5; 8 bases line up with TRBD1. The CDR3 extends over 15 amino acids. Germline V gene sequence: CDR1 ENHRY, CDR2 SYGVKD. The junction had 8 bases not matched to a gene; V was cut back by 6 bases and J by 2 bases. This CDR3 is CAISLGTGGQETQYF. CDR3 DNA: TGTGCCATCAGCCTCGGAACAGGGGGTCAAGAGACCCAGTACTTC.

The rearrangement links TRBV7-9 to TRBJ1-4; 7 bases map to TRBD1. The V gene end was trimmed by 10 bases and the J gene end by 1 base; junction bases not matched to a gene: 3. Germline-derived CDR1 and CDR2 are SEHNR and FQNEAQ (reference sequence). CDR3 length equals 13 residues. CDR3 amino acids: CATAGGTNEKLFF. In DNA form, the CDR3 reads TGTGCCACCGCAGGGGGAACTAATGAAAAACTGTTTTTT.

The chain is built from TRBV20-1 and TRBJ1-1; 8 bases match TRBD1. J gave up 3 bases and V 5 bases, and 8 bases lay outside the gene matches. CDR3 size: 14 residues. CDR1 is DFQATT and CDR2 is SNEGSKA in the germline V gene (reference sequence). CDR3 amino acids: CSASKETGDTEAFF. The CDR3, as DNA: TGCAGTGCTTCAAAAGAGACAGGGGACACTGAAGCTTTCTTT.

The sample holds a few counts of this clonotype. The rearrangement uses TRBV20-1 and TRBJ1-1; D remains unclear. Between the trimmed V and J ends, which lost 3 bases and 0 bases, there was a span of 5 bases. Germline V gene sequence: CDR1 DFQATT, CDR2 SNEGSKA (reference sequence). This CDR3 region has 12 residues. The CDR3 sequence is CSASRLNTEAFF. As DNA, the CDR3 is TGCAGTGCTAGCCGTCTGAACACTGAAGCTTTCTTT.